This section outlines one T cell receptor (beta chain) sequence together with its context. This clonotype turned up a few times. The antigen it binds to is not known. It has no much larger one-base neighbor in the sample; base qualities were not kept. What the time point label conveys for this sample: sample taken at primary tumor resection. Without any cell sorting, TCR sequencing was performed on whole RNA extracted either from tumor and nontumor lung tissue or from cryopreserved PBMC samples. The donors were more than 65 patients from the lung TRACERx cohort who had early-stage, untreated non-small cell lung cancer. A patient was chosen for TCR sequencing only when enough RNA was available from at least two tumor regions. The data derive from a study of spatial heterogeneity in lung cancer (dated by TCRdb to the late 2010s). About the investigation overall: Beta-chain transcripts were consistently detected in greater numbers than alpha-chain transcripts, which likely reflected higher beta-chain transcript abundance. Nonsynonymous mutation counts, determined by whole-exome sequencing of tumor tissue, were related to TCR repertoire features. TCR alpha and beta repertoires were quantitatively compared across multiple tumor regions, matched nontumor lung and blood in non-small cell lung cancer. In the raw uncorrected reads, each unique combination of TCR and UMI appeared more than ten times on average. At surgery, roughly 220 tumor regions, approximately 64 matched nontumor lung samples and 56 PBMC samples were TCR-sequenced for both alpha and beta chains. Summary of the overall study and its limitations: Ubiquitous expanded tumor TCRs were detected in blood more often at tumor resection than at routine follow-up. Confirming at a functional level the hypothesis that regional TCRs recognize regional mutations was considered to require additional single-cell paired TCR alpha and beta sequencing.

Library preparation employed 5' RACE. Sequencer: NextSeq 500. In the TCR library protocol, a unique molecular identifier was attached to each TCR cDNA molecule so that PCR and sequencing errors could be corrected. As for the original processing: TCR identification, UMI-based error correction and CDR3 extraction were performed with Decombinator tools. Expanded TCRs were defined as those above a frequency of 2 per 1,000, corresponding to the top 1% of the tumor frequency distribution. Renyi diversity was calculated using the R vegan package after each repertoire was subsampled 100 times to 5,000 TCRs. CDR3 similarity networks were built from amino acid triplet string-kernel similarity, connecting CDR3s with pairwise similarity above 0.82. Starting from the raw public reads, TCRdb applied fastp trimming at Q25, assembled clones with MiXCR and retained in-frame beta chains. CDR3 protein duplicates are merged, each entry listing the most common genes and DNA. The V and J calls follow TCRdb's processing rather than the paper's. The sample table holds roughly 100,000 distinct CDR3 sequences, of which around 8.6% were seen once. About 7.1% of the sample is in the top ten clones.

There are 15 amino acids in the CDR3, from cysteine to phenylalanine inclusive. The only DNA kept is the CDR3, 45 bases in frame from the first base. V is cut back by 0 bases and J by 3 bases, with 1 base in the junction unmatched. According to the germline V gene, CDR1 reads LGHNA and CDR2 reads YNFKEQ. This specimen consisted of PBMCs, obtained at surgery. The sequence links TRBV4-2 to TRBJ2-2, with 7 central nucleotides matching TRBD1. The receptor was derived from a male donor with early-stage non-small cell lung cancer. In nucleotide form, the sequence is TGTGCCAGCAGCCAAGATGGACAGGACACCGGGGAGCTGTTTTTT. Translated, it reads CASSQDGQDTGELFF.